This T cell receptor beta chain was identified during a study of immune evolution from preneoplasia to lung adenocarcinoma. General study results and limits: Clonality was highest in normal lung, lower in later-stage lesions apparently.

V was pared by 4 bases and J by 7 bases, with 22 bases between. The CDR3 has 16 residues. Germline V CDR1 and CDR2: SEHNR, FQNEAQ (reference sequence). This clone has a single count. Its antigen is unidentified. Libraries were prepared by immunoSEQ multiplex PCR; TCRdb keeps only in-frame clonotypes and omits some of them. Of more than 13,000 clones listed, about 80% were seen once; the top ten hold 4.9%. The sample taken for sequencing was FFPE minimally invasive lung adenocarcinoma tissue. This receptor was taken from an older person with lung adenocarcinoma. V gene TRBV7-9 combines with J gene TRBJ1-1; possibly TRBD1 for D (5 bases). The DNA for the CDR3 is TGTGCCAGCAGCTCCTCCTCGGGGGTGGTTACACTTGAAGCTTTCTTT. It translates to CASSSSSGVVTLEAFF.